The 32 T cell receptor beta chains below come from one sample, sequenced in a study of blood T cell repertoires in COVID-19. Sequencing was performed with immunoSEQ multiplex PCR; in TCRdb, only in-frame clones are kept and a portion is missing. Of 150,000 or so clones listed, approximately 90% are singletons. The sequenced material came from peripheral blood. These receptors were taken from a man between 60 and 75 years old with acute or convalescent COVID-19.

This chain joins TRBV11-3 and TRBJ2-1; 10 nucleotides line up with TRBD2. J was trimmed by 10 bases and V by 1 base; bases with no gene match: 7. Looked up from germline, CDR1 is SGHNT and CDR2 is YENEEA. The CDR3 runs 15 residues. The CDR3 is CASSLVLAGYGEQFF. CDR3 nucleotide sequence: TGTGCCAGCAGCTTAGTACTAGCGGGATACGGGGAGCAGTTCTTC.

The gene calls are TRBV6-5 and TRBJ2-7; TRBD1 matches at 9 bases. The CDR3 runs 14 residues. Germline assignment: CDR1 MNHEY and CDR2 SVGAGI. After removal of 6 bases from V and 0 bases from J, the junction contained 3 bases not matched to a gene. The CDR3 reads CASSPTGGSYEQYV. The DNA of the CDR3 is TGTGCCAGCAGCCCGACAGGGGGCTCCTACGAGCAGTACGTC.

This clone has a handful of counts. The chain couples TRBV6-5 to TRBJ2-7; TRBD2 aligns across 10 bases. The CDR3 sequence is 15 residues long. Germline trimming cut 6 bases from V and 3 bases from J; bases unmatched to any gene: 8. Germline CDR1 and CDR2: MNHEY and SVGAGI. CDR3 sequence reads: CASSPASGGVYEQYV. Written as DNA, the CDR3 is TGTGCCAGCAGCCCCGCTAGCGGGGGCGTCTACGAGCAGTACGTC.

The chain couples TRBV6-1 to TRBJ2-4; no clear D gene. With 2 bases removed from V and 0 bases from J, the gap between germline ends came to 2 bases. The CDR3 loop spans 13 amino acids. Germline V gene lookup returns CDR1 MNHNS and CDR2 SASEGT. The CDR3 reads CASSELAKNIQYF. CDR3 DNA: TGTGCCAGCAGTGAACTAGCCAAAAACATTCAGTACTTC.

The V and J genes are TRBV7-9 and TRBJ1-3; possible D gene TRBD1, 5 bases. CDR1 and CDR2 (germline): SEHNR, FQNEAQ (reference sequence). The CDR3 runs 15 residues. Trimming took 4 bases from V and 4 from J, leaving 14 bases between them. The chain's CDR3 is CASSSGYGRGNTIYF. The CDR3 DNA sequence: TGTGCCAGCAGCTCAGGGTATGGAAGGGGAAACACCATATATTTT.

V gene TRBV9 combines with J gene TRBJ2-3; 7 bases are shared with TRBD1. The CDR3 has 15 residues. From germline, CDR1 is SGDLS and CDR2 YYNGEE. The V gene end was trimmed by 4 bases and the J gene end by 0 bases; junction bases not matched to a gene: 5. The CDR3 sequence: CASSIRQGSTDTQYF. CDR3 nucleotide sequence: TGTGCCAGCAGCATAAGACAGGGAAGCACAGATACGCAGTATTTT.

The J gene is TRBJ2-5, the V gene TRBV30; D gene uncertain. The germline CDR1 and CDR2 sequences are GTSNPN and SVGIG (reference sequence). This CDR3 has 13 amino acids. Trimming took off 0 bases at V and 2 bases at J, with 7 bases between the two ends. CDR3 nucleotide sequence: TGTGCCTGGAGTGTAACTACACAAGAGACCCAGTACTTC. Translated: CAWSVTTQETQYF.

V usage is TRBV24-1 and J usage is TRBJ2-4, with 8 bases that match TRBD1. The CDR3 covers 11 residues. Germline lookup yields CDR1 KGHDR and CDR2 SFDVKD. Trimming cost V 9 bases and J 9 bases; bases outside gene matches: 3. The CDR3 DNA follows: TGTGCCACCGGGACAGGTGGCATTCAGTACTTC. Its protein product is CATGTGGIQYF.

The genes are TRBV24-1 and TRBJ2-1, with D perhaps matching TRBD2 (5 bases). Germline lookup yields CDR1 KGHDR and CDR2 SFDVKD. V was clipped by 4 bases and J by 0 bases, with 15 bases between them. This CDR3 is 17 amino acids long. Here the CDR3 DNA reads TGTGCCACCAGTGACCAGAAGAGGGTTTCCTCCTACAATGAGCAGTTCTTC. The encoded protein is CATSDQKRVSSYNEQFF.

This clone was counted between two and nine times. The CDR3 sequence is CASSYSTSGSGNEQFF. The CDR3 region has the DNA TGTGCCAGCAGTTACTCGACTAGCGGGAGTGGAAATGAGCAGTTCTTC. The V call is TRBV6-2 or TRBV6-3, the J call TRBJ2-1; TRBD2 matches at 12 bases. V shed 0 bases, J shed 7 bases, and the junction held 4 bases outside the gene matches. Germline loops: CDR1 MNHEY, CDR2 SVGEGT. CDR3 length: 16 residues.

CDR3 loop: CASSPAGEGENTEAFF. DNA for the CDR3: TGTGCCAGCAGCCCTGCAGGGGAAGGGGAGAACACTGAAGCTTTCTTT. The chain recombines TRBV5-4 with TRBJ1-1; TRBD1 might be the D (6 bases). V dropped 4 bases and J dropped 1 base, with 17 bases sitting between them. Germline CDR1 SGHNT, CDR2 YYREEE (reference sequence). The CDR3 is 16 residues long.

The V gene is TRBV7-3, the J gene TRBJ2-2; D gene ambiguous. Per the germline V gene, CDR1 is SGHTA and CDR2 is FQGTGA. V was pared by 1 base and J by 5 bases, with 11 bases between. The CDR3 runs to 15 residues. CDR3 in amino acids: CASSLKSSVTGELFF. CDR3 in DNA: TGTGCCAGCAGCTTAAAAAGTTCAGTAACCGGGGAGCTGTTTTTT. The full variable domain, completed using reference TRBV7-3 and TRBJ2-2, is GAGVSQTPSNKVTEKGKYVELRCDPISGHTALYWYRQSLGQGPEFLIYFQGTGAADDSGLPNDRFFAVRPEGSVSTLKIQRTERGDSAVYLCASSLKSSVTGELFFGEGSRLTVL.

This chain joins TRBV6-2 or TRBV6-3 and TRBJ2-5; TRBD2 is a possible D gene (6 bases). The CDR3 extends over 14 amino acids. The V gene lost 3 bases and the J gene lost 7 bases, with 15 bases spanning the gap. The germline CDR1 and CDR2 sequences are MNHEY and SVGEGT. The CDR3 nucleotides are TGTGCCAGCAGTTATTGGGCGGGACGGGGGACCCAGTACTTC. It encodes CASSYWAGRGTQYF.

The chain couples TRBV11-2 to TRBJ2-1; perhaps TRBD2 as D (6 bases). Trimming pared 5 bases from V and 8 bases from J, leaving 10 bases between. This CDR3 is 12 amino acids long. Germline assignment: CDR1 SGHAT and CDR2 FQNNGV. CDR3 in amino acids: CASSPGGYEQFF. DNA for the CDR3: TGTGCCAGCAGCCCCGGAGGGTATGAGCAGTTCTTC.

V gene TRBV6-1 combines with J gene TRBJ2-2, with 7 positions matching TRBD1. Unmatched junction bases numbered 11, after V lost 3 bases and J lost 13 bases. The CDR3 contains 14 residues. The germline gives CDR1 MNHNS, CDR2 SASEGT. CDR3 sequence reads: CASSEPYRGEGLFF. The CDR3 bases are TGTGCCAGCAGTGAGCCCTACAGGGGAGAGGGGCTGTTTTTT.

V usage is TRBV7-6 and J usage is TRBJ2-7; the match to TRBD2 covers 7 bases. This CDR3 region has 16 residues. With 7 bases clipped from V and 1 base from J, the junction kept 13 bases outside the gene matches. Germline V gene lookup returns CDR1 SGHVS and CDR2 FNYEAQ. The CDR3: CASTPGPAGASYEQYF. In nucleotides, the CDR3 is TGTGCCAGCACCCCCGGTCCCGCGGGAGCTTCCTACGAGCAGTACTTC.

This clone occurred once. The rearrangement links TRBV7-2 to TRBJ2-5; tentative D call: TRBD1 (5 bases). The CDR3 loop spans 14 amino acids. Germline V CDR1 and CDR2: SGHTA, FQGNSA. The V end lost 5 bases, the J end lost 2 bases, and 12 bases lay between the germline ends. CDR3 coding DNA: TGTGCCAGCAGCCCCCGGCCAGGGCAAGAGACCCAGTACTTC. This gives the protein CASSPRPGQETQYF.

The chain joins TRBV18 to TRBJ2-3; 9 bases are a match to TRBD1. CDR1 and CDR2 from the germline V gene are KGHSH and LQKENI. The CDR3 is made up of 15 amino acids. With V trimmed by 3 bases and J by 5 bases, 6 bases remained unmatched. The CDR3 region has the DNA TGTGCCAGCTCACCTCCGGACAGGGGTTTAGATACGCAGTATTTT. This codes for CASSPPDRGLDTQYF.

The chain is built from TRBV5-6 and TRBJ1-4; D perhaps matches TRBD1 (5 bases). The germline V gene encodes CDR1 SGHDT and CDR2 YYEEEE. The ends were cut back, 4 bases at V and 7 bases at J, with 17 bases in the middle. The CDR3 runs 15 residues. Written as DNA, the CDR3 is TGTGCCAGCAGCCTGTGGGGCCGACCTGGTGAAAAACTGTTTTTT. It encodes CASSLWGRPGEKLFF.

This clone was recorded once. J is TRBJ2-7 and V is TRBV12-3 or TRBV12-4; D gene unclear. The CDR3 has 11 amino acids. V shed 5 bases and J shed 3 bases, with 5 bases lying between them. CDR3 residues: CASSAFYEQYF. The CDR3 coding sequence is TGTGCCAGCAGTGCGTTCTACGAGCAGTACTTC.

As for this clone: One end of the junction fails to match germline, which may point to a read error. The chain links TRBV18 to TRBJ1-4; 7 bases are a match to TRBD1. Germline lookup yields CDR1 KGHSH and CDR2 LQKENI. This CDR3 is built from 12 residues. In DNA form, the CDR3 reads TGTGCCAGCTCACGTGCGGGACAGAAGAATGTTTTT. Its translation: CASSRAGQKNVF. Drawing the rest from reference TRBV18 and TRBJ1-4, the complete variable domain is NAGVMQNPRHLVRRRGQEARLRCSPMKGHSHVYWYRQLPEEGLKFMVYLQKENIIDESGMPKERFSAEFPKEGPSILRIQQVVRGDSAAYFCASSRAGQKNVFGSGTQLSVL.

This chain uses TRBV18 with TRBJ1-4; D remains ambiguous. Germline V gene lookup returns CDR1 KGHSH and CDR2 LQKENI. The CDR3 is made up of 15 amino acids. V dropped 5 bases and J dropped 0 bases, with 10 bases sitting between them. CDR3 in amino acids: CASSVPGATNEKLFF. In DNA form, the CDR3 reads TGTGCCAGCTCAGTGCCAGGTGCAACTAATGAAAAACTGTTTTTT.

This clone has more than one count but fewer than ten. The J gene is TRBJ1-3, the V gene TRBV4-1; D is perhaps TRBD1 (5 bases). Trimming took off 1 base at V and 1 base at J, with 11 bases between the two ends. Germline values: CDR1 MGHRA, CDR2 YSYEKL. The CDR3 length is 16 residues. The CDR3 reads CASSQGTGRSGNTIYF. The CDR3 DNA reads TGCGCCAGCAGCCAAGGTACAGGCCGGTCTGGAAACACCATATATTTT.

The chain is built from TRBV3-1 (or the pseudogene TRBV3-2) and TRBJ2-3; D unresolved. This CDR3 comprises 14 residues. Germline V gene lookup returns CDR1 LGHDT and CDR2 YNNKEL (reference sequence). The V end lost 0 bases, the J end lost 5 bases, and 9 bases lay between the germline ends. Here the CDR3 reads CASSQDWSVDTQYF. In DNA, the CDR3 is TGTGCCAGCAGCCAAGATTGGTCAGTAGATACGCAGTATTTT.

This clone was seen a handful of times. This sequence joins TRBV13 and TRBJ2-7; 11 bases map to TRBD1. Germline loops: CDR1 PRHDT, CDR2 FYEKMQ (reference sequence). With V trimmed by 2 bases and J by 4 bases, 4 bases remained unmatched. This CDR3 comprises 15 residues. The CDR3 is CASSLRTGGFYEQYF. As DNA, the CDR3 is TGTGCCAGCAGCTTACGGACAGGGGGCTTTTACGAGCAGTACTTC. Looking up the rest from reference TRBV13 and TRBJ2-7 gives the full variable domain: AAGVIQSPRHLIKEKRETATLKCYPIPRHDTVYWYQQGPGQDPQFLISFYEKMQSDKGSIPDRFSAQQFSDYHSELNMSSLELGDSALYFCASSLRTGGFYEQYFGPGTRLTVT.

The gene calls are TRBV10-1 and TRBJ2-2; D unclear. V lost 0 bases and J lost 7, with 15 bases in between. Germline CDR1 and CDR2: WNHNN and SYGVQD (reference sequence). The CDR3 length is 16 residues. DNA of the CDR3: TGCGCCAGCAGTGAGTCCCCTTGCCCTATTAGCGGGGAGCTGTTTTTT. Protein product: CASSESPCPISGELFF.

The rearrangement links TRBV4-1 to TRBJ1-1; 11 positions agree with TRBD1. V dropped 4 bases and J dropped 4; count of bases not matched to a gene: 5. The CDR3 totals 15 residues. Germline V lookup: CDR1 MGHRA, CDR2 YSYEKL. The CDR3 DNA sequence: TGCGCCAGCAGCCTCCGGGACAGGGGGTCCACTGAAGCTTTCTTT. This codes for CASSLRDRGSTEAFF.

The J gene is TRBJ1-5, the V gene TRBV19; 8 nucleotides agree with TRBD1. Trimming took 3 bases from V and 4 from J; bases not matched to a gene: 5. Germline loops: CDR1 LNHDA, CDR2 SQIVND (reference sequence). This CDR3 has 15 amino acids. Here the CDR3 DNA reads TGTGCCAGTAGTATGGTCAGGGGGCGAAATCAGCCCCAGCATTTT. The encoded protein is CASSMVRGRNQPQHF.

CDR3 coding DNA: TGTGCCAGCAGTCCAGGGACAGGGGGCCGGAATGAAGCTTTCTTT. Residues: CASSPGTGGRNEAFF. The chain carries TRBV27 and TRBJ1-1; 12 bases are shared with TRBD1. The V segment lost 5 bases and the J segment 7 bases; nucleotides outside the gene matches: 8. The CDR3 runs 15 residues. Germline CDR1 reads MNHEY; CDR2 reads SMNVEV (reference sequence).

The rearrangement links TRBV9 to TRBJ1-2, with 8 bases fitting TRBD1. Germline-derived CDR1 and CDR2 are SGDLS and YYNGEE. The ends lost 2 bases at V and 5 bases at J; junction bases unmatched: 8. The CDR3 is 15 amino acids. The CDR3 reads CASSVAGGVGYGYTF. CDR3 nucleotide sequence: TGTGCCAGCAGCGTGGCAGGGGGCGTTGGGTATGGCTACACCTTC.

J is TRBJ2-6 and V is TRBV5-1; TRBD1 matches at 9 bases. Germline lookup yields CDR1 SGHRS and CDR2 YFSETQ. With V trimmed by 0 bases and J by 2 bases, 0 bases remained unmatched. CDR3 length: 16 residues. CDR3 sequence reads: CASSLDRGPGANVLTF. The CDR3 bases are TGCGCCAGCAGCTTGGACAGGGGGCCTGGGGCCAACGTCCTGACTTTC.

The table lists this clone with a count of one. The chain is built from TRBV27 and TRBJ1-5; no definite D call. CDR3 length: 14 amino acids. Trimming removed 3 bases at V and 7 bases at J, with 13 bases between. The germline V gene has CDR1 MNHEY and CDR2 SMNVEV (reference sequence). The DNA for the CDR3 is TGTGCCAGCAGTTTGGACCGGGAGTCGCAGCCCCAGCATTTT. Translation: CASSLDRESQPQHF.